This T cell receptor beta chain was recovered during a study of blood T cells in healthy people across ages. Points from the study as a whole: While age rose, TCR beta diversity per million T cells dropped in a roughly linear way. From one million sequenced T cells, diversity estimates were lower bounds.

Primers used in a second PCR of about 6 to 12 cycles were a sample-barcoded 5' primer and a J-beta primer mix. Researchers report that a template-switch adaptor with 12 random nucleotides tagged each cDNA molecule. MiXCR, applied by TCRdb to the 5' RACE reads, yields one record per CDR3 protein. The table lists approximately 800,000 distinct CDR3 sequences, about 55% of them singletons. The germline V gene encodes CDR1 MNHNY and CDR2 SVGAGI (reference sequence). The CDR3 is made up of 15 amino acids. The V and J ends lost 6 bases and 1 base respectively, with 16 bases between them. Each of the donors had around 9 milliliters of peripheral blood drawn into EDTA-treated Vacutainer tubes. Comment on this clonotype: Antigen: not known.

The sequence was collected from a man at least 80 years old in good health. Source material: blood. The rearrangement joins TRBV6-6 to TRBJ2-7; tentatively, D is TRBD2 (6 bases). The CDR3 region has the DNA TGTGCCAGCAGCACCACGACTAGTAGGTCCTACGAGCAGTACTTC. It codes for CASSTTTSRSYEQYF.